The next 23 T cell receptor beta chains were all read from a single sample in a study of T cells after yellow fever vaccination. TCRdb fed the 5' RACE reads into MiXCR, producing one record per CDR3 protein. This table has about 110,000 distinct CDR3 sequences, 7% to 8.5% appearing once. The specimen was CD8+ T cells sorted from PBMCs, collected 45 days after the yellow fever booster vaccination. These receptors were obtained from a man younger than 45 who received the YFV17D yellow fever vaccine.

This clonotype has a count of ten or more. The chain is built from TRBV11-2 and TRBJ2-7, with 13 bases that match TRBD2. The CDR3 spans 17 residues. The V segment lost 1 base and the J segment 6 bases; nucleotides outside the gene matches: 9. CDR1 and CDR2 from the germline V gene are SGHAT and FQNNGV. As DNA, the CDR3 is TGTGCCAGCAGCTTAGTCATCGGACTAGCGGGAGTTGCCGAGCAGTACTTC. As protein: CASSLVIGLAGVAEQYF.

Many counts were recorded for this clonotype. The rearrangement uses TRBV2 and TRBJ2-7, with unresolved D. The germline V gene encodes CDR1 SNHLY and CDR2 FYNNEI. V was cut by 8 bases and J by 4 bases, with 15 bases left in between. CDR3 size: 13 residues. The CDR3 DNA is TGTGCCAGCTCTGGTCGCGTCACGTACGAGCAGTACTTC. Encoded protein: CASSGRVTYEQYF.

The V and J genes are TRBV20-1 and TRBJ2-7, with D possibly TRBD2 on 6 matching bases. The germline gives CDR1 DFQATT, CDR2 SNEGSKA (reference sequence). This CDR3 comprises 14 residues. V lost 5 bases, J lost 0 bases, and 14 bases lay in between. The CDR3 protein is CSAETRQSSYEQYF. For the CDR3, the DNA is TGCAGTGCTGAGACTAGACAGAGCTCCTACGAGCAGTACTTC.

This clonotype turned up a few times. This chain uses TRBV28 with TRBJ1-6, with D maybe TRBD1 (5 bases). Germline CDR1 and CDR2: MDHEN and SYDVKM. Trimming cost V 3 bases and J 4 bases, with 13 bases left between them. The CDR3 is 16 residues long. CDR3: CASSLERQPYNSPLHF. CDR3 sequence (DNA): TGTGCCAGCAGTTTGGAAAGACAGCCGTATAATTCACCCCTCCACTTT.

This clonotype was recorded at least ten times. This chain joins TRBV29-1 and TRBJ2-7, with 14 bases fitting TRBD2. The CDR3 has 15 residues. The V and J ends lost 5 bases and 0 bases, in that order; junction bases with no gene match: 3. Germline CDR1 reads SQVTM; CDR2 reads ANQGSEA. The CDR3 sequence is CSVWTSGRSSYEQYF. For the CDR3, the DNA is TGCAGCGTTTGGACTAGCGGGAGGAGCTCCTACGAGCAGTACTTC.

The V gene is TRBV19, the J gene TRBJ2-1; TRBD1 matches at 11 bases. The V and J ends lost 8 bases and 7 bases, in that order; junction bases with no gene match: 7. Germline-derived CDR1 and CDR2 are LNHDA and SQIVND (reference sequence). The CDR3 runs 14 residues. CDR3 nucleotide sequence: TGTGCCAGTGACCAGGGACAGGGGGATAATGAGCAGTTCTTC. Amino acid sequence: CASDQGQGDNEQFF.

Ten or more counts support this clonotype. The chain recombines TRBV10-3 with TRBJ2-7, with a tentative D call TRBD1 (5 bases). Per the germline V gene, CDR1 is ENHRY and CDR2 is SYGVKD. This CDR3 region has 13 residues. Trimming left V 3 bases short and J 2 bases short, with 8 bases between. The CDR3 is CAISEGAAYEQYF. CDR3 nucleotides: TGTGCCATCAGTGAAGGGGCCGCCTACGAGCAGTACTTC.

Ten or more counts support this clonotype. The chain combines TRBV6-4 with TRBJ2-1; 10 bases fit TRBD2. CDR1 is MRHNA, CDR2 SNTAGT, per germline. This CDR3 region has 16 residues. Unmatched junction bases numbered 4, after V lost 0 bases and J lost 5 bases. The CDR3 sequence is CASSDSWTSGNNEQFF. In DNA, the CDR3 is TGTGCCAGCAGTGACTCGTGGACTAGCGGTAACAATGAGCAGTTCTTC.

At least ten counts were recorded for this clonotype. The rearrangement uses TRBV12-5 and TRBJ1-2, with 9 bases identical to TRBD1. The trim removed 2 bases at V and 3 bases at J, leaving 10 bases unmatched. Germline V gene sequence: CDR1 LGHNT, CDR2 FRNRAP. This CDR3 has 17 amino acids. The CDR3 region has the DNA TGTGCTAGTGGTTTGACCGGGACAGGGAGTATCGACTATGGCTACACCTTC. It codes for CASGLTGTGSIDYGYTF.

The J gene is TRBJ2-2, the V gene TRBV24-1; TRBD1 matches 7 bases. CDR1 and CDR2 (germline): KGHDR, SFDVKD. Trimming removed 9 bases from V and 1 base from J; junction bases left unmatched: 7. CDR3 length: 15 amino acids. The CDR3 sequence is CATAEGALNTGELFF. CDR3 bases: TGTGCCACCGCCGAGGGGGCGTTGAACACCGGGGAGCTGTTTTTT.

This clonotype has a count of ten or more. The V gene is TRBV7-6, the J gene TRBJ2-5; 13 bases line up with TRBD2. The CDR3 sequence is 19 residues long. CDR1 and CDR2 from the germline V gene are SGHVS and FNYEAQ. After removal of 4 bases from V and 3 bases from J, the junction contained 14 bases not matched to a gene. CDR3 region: CASSSTPRLAGGREETQYF. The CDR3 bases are TGTGCCAGCAGCTCGACCCCAAGACTAGCGGGAGGCCGAGAAGAGACCCAGTACTTC.

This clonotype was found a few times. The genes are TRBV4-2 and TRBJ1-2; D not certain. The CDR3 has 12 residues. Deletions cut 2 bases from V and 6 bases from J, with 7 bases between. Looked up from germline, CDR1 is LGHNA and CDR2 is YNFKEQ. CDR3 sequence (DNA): TGTGCCAGCAGCCAATCGCTGGATGGCTACACCTTC. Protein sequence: CASSQSLDGYTF.

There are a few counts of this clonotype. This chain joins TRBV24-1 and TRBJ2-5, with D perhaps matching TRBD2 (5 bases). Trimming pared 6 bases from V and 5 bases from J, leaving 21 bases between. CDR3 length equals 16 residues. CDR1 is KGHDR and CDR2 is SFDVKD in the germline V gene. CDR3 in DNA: TGTGCCACCAGTCCCTCCGGGGTGGGTTTGATGGAGACCCAGTACTTC. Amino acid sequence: CATSPSGVGLMETQYF.

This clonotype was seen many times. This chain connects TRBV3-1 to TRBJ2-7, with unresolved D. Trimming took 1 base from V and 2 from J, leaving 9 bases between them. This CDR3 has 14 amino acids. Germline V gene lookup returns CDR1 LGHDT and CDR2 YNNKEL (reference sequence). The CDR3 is CASSQAHSPYEQYF. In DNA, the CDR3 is TGTGCCAGCAGCCAAGCTCACAGTCCCTACGAGCAGTACTTC.

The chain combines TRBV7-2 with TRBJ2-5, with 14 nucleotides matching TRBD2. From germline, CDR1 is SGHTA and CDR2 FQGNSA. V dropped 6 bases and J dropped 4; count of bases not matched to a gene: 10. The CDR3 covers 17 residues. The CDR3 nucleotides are TGTGCCAGCAGGCGCGGGACTAGCGGGAGAGGTGGAGAGACCCAGTACTTC. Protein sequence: CASRRGTSGRGGETQYF.

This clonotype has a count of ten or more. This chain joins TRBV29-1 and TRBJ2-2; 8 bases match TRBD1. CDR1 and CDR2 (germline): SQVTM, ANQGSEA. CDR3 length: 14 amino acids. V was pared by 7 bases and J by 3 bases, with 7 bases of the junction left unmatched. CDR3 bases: TGCAGCGCCGTAGACAGGGGCGACACCGGGGAGCTGTTTTTT. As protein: CSAVDRGDTGELFF.

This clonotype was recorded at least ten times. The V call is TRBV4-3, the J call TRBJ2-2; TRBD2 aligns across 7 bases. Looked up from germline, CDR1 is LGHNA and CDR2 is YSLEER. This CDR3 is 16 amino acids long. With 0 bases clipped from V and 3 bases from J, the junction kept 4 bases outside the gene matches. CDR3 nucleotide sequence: TGCGCCAGCAGCCAAGAGCAGCTAGCGGACACCGGGGAGCTGTTTTTT. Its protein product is CASSQEQLADTGELFF.

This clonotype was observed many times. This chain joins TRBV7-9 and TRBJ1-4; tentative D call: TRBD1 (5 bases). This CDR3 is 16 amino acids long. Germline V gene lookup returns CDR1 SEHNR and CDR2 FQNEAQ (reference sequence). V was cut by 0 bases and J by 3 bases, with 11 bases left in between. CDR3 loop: CASSLATAVSNEKLFF. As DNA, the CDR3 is TGTGCCAGCAGCTTAGCGACAGCAGTCTCTAATGAAAAACTGTTTTTT.

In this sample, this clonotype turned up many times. The CDR3 region is CSVEFLADDTQYF. DNA of the CDR3: TGCAGCGTTGAATTTCTAGCAGATGATACGCAGTATTTT. V gene TRBV29-1 combines with J gene TRBJ2-3, with a weak D call TRBD2 (5 bases). Germline CDR1 and CDR2: SQVTM and ANQGSEA. V was shortened by 2 bases and J by 6 bases, with 12 bases between the two germline ends. The CDR3 spans 13 residues.

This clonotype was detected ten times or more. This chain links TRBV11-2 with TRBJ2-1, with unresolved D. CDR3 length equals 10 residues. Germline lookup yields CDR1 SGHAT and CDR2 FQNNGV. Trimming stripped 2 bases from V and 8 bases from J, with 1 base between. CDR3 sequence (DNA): TGTGCCAGCAGCTTATATGAGCAGTTCTTC. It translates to CASSLYEQFF.

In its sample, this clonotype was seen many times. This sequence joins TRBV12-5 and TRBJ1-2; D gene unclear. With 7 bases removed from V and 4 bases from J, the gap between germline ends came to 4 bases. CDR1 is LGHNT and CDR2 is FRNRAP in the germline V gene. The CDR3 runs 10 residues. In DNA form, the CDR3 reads TGTGCTAGTGAGGGCTATGGCTACACCTTC. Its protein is CASEGYGYTF.

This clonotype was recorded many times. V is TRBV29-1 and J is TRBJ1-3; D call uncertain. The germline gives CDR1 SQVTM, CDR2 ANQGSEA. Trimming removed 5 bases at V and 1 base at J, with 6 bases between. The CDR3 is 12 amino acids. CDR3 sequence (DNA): TGCAGCGTTATAGGGTCTGGAAACACCATATATTTT. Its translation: CSVIGSGNTIYF. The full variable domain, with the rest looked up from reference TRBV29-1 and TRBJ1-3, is SAVISQKPSRDICQRGTSLTIQCQVDSQVTMMFWYRQQPGQSLTLIATANQGSEATYESGFVIDKFPISRPNLTFSTLTVSNMSPEDSSIYLCSVIGSGNTIYFGEGSWLTVV.

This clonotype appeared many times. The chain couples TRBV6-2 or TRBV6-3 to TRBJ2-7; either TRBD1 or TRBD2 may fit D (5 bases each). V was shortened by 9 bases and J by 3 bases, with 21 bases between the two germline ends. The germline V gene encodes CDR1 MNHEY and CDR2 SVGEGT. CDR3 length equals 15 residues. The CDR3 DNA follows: TGTGCCAGTGAGAATGCCCCGGGACCGATCTACGAGCAGTACTTC. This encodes CASENAPGPIYEQYF.